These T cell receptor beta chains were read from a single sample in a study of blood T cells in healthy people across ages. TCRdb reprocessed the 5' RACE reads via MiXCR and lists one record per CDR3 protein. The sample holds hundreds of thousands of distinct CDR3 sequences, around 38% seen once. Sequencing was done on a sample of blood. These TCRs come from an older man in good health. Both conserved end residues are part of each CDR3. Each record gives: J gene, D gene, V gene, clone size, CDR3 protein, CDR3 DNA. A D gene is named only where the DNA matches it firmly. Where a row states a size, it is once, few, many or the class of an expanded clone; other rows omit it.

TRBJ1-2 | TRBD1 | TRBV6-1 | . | CASSEALGRGNYGYTF | TGTGCCAGCAGTGAAGCGCTCGGCAGGGGGAACTATGGCTACACCTTC
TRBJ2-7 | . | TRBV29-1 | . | CSVRPTQSYKQYF | TGCAGCGTTAGGCCAACACAATCCTACAAGCAGTACTTC
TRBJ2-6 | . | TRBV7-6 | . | CASSSLGGAYEANVLTF | TGTGCCAGCAGCTCTTTAGGGGGGGCGTATGAGGCCAACGTCCTGACTTTC
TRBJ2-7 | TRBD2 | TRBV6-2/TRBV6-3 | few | CASSYRTGLAGESEQYF | TGTGCCAGCAGTTACCGAACAGGACTAGCGGGAGAGTCTGAGCAGTACTTC
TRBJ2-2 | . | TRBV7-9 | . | CASSLARTANTGELFF | TGTGCCAGCAGCTTAGCGAGGACAGCGAACACCGGGGAGTTGTTTTTT
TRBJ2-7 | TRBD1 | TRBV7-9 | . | CASSLREQGDYEQYF | TGTGCCAGCAGCCTGCGCGAACAGGGGGATTACGAGCAGTACTTC
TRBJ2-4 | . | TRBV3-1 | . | CASSQRGKQQINIQYF | TGTGCCAGCAGCCAAAGGGGAAAACAACAGATAAACATTCAGTACTTC
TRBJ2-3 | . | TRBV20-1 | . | CSARDIGRDTDTQYF | TGCAGTGCTAGAGATATCGGCAGGGACACAGATACGCAGTATTTT
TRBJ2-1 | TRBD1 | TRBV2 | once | CASRRDRGASNEQFF | TGTGCCAGCAGGCGGGACAGGGGTGCCAGCAATGAGCAGTTCTTC
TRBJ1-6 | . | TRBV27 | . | CASSAKGGLGSPLHF | TGTGCCAGCAGTGCCAAGGGGGGATTGGGATCACCCCTCCACTTT
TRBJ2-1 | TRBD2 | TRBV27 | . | CASRRTSGGADNEQFF | TGTGCCAGCAGGAGGACTAGCGGGGGGGCAGACAATGAGCAGTTCTTC
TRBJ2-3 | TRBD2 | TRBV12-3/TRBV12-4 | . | CASSLESLSSGITRADTQYF | TGTGCCAGCAGTTTAGAATCGCTATCCAGCGGGATAACGAGAGCAGATACGCAATATTTT
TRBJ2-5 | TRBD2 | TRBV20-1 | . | CSALTSGPQETQYF | TGCAGTGCTTTGACTAGCGGACCCCAAGAGACCCAGTACTTC
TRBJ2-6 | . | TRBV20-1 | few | CSATKGSFSGANVLTF | TGCAGTGCGACGAAAGGATCGTTCTCTGGGGCCAACGTCCTGACTTTC
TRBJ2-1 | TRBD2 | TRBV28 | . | CASSSPGLAVHNGQFF | TGTGCCAGCAGTTCTCCGGGACTAGCTGTACACAATGGGCAGTTCTTC
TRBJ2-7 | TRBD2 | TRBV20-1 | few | CSASAGGKFTYEQYF | TGCAGTGCCAGTGCGGGGGGGAAATTTACCTACGAGCAGTACTTC
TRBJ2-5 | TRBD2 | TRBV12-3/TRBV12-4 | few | CASSLTGLGQETQYF | TGTGCCAGCAGTTTAACGGGACTAGGGCAAGAGACCCAGTACTTC
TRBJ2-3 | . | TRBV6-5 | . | CASSRPSVGTDTQYF | TGTGCCAGCAGCCGCCCTAGCGTAGGCACAGATACGCAGTATTTT
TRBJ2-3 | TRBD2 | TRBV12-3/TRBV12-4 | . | CASSLDGTRGGADMQYF | TGTGCCAGCAGTTTAGATGGGACTAGAGGGGGTGCAGATATGCAGTATTTT
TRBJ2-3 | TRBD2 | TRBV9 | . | CASSVTSGSSTDTQYF | TGTGCCAGCAGCGTCACTAGCGGGTCTAGCACAGATACGCAGTATTTT
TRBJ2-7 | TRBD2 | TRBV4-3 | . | CASSQETSGGSYEQYF | TGCGCCAGCAGCCAAGAGACTAGCGGGGGCTCCTACGAGCAGTACTTC
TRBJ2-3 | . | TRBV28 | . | CASSLRPQYAAPQPKDTQYF | TGTGCCAGCAGTTTACGTCCGCAGTATGCCGCCCCCCAGCCGAAAGATACGCAGTATTTT
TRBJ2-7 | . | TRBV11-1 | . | CASGDLATAVHGQYF | TGTGCCAGCGGGGATCTAGCGACCGCTGTGCACGGGCAGTACTTC
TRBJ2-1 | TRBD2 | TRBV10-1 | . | CASSEFTSGRAREQFF | TGCGCCAGCAGTGAGTTTACTAGCGGGAGGGCCAGGGAGCAGTTCTTC
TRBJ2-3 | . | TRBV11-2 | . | CASSLDDSFTDTQYF | TGTGCCAGCAGCTTGGACGACAGTTTCACAGATACGCAGTATTTT
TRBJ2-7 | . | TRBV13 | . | CASSRRGGGGYEQYF | TGTGCCAGCAGCCGAAGGGGGGGAGGGGGCTACGAGCAGTACTTC
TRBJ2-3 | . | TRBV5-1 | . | CASSLDAFLADTQYF | TGCGCCAGCAGCTTGGATGCATTTCTGGCAGATACGCAGTATTTT
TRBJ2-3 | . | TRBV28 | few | CASSLPRGTTDTQYF | TGTGCCAGCAGTTTACCCCGGGGTACCACAGATACGCAGTATTTT
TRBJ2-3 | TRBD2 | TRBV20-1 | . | CSARLGLDGTDTQYF | TGCAGTGCTAGACTCGGACTAGATGGCACAGATACGCAGTATTTT
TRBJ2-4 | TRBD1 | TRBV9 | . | CASSGPRDRGDIQYF | TGTGCCAGCAGCGGCCCCCGGGACAGGGGAGACATTCAGTACTTC
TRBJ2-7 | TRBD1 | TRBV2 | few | CASSRDREPRPGREQYF | TGTGCCAGCAGCCGGGACAGAGAGCCTCGGCCCGGGCGCGAGCAGTACTTC
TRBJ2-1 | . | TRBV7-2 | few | CASSLVGSGVYNEQFF | TGTGCCAGCAGCTTAGTTGGTAGCGGAGTCTACAATGAGCAGTTCTTC
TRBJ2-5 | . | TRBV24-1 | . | CATSDLGDLQETQYF | TGTGCCACCAGTGATTTAGGGGACCTCCAAGAGACCCAGTACTTC
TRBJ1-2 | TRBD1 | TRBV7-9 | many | CASSPLGQGISNYGYTF | TGTGCCAGCAGCCCACTGGGACAGGGTATTTCTAACTATGGCTACACCTTC
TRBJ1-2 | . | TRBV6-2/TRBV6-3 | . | CASRETVSHGYTF | TGTGCCAGCAGAGAAACAGTGAGCCATGGCTACACCTTC
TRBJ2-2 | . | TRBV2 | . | CASSNRWGDGELFF | TGTGCCAGCAGCAACAGGTGGGGGGACGGGGAGCTGTTTTTT
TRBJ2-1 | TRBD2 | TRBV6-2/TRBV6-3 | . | CASSYSPLAGAGEQFF | TGTGCCAGCAGTTACTCCCCCCTAGCGGGGGCGGGTGAGCAGTTCTTC
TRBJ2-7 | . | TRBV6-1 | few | CASIWGRGVYEQYF | TGTGCCAGCATTTGGGGCAGGGGAGTCTACGAGCAGTACTTC
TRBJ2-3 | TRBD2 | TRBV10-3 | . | CAVSLPSGGATDTQYF | TGTGCCGTCAGTCTTCCTAGCGGGGGAGCCACAGATACGCAGTATTTT
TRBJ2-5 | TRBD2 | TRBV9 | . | CASSVATGGTSGQETQYF | TGTGCCAGCAGCGTAGCTACCGGGGGAACTAGCGGCCAAGAGACCCAGTACTTC
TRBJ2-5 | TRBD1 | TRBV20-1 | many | CSARDPSTGGRETQYF | TGCAGTGCTAGAGATCCCAGCACAGGGGGTCGGGAGACCCAGTACTTC
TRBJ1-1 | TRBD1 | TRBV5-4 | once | CASSLVGQGPLGVAFF | TGTGCCAGCAGCTTGGTTGGACAGGGGCCTCTTGGTGTAGCTTTCTTT
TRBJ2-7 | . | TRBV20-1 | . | CSASTGIRSYEQYF | TGCAGTGCTAGTACAGGGATTCGCTCCTACGAGCAGTACTTC
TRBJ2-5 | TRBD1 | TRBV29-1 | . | CSVGLDRGRETQYF | TGCAGCGTTGGATTAGACAGGGGTAGAGAGACCCAGTACTTC
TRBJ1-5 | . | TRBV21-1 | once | CASIKTEGSGQGKGQPQHF | TGTGCCAGCATCAAAACCGAGGGCTCGGGACAGGGGAAAGGGCAGCCCCAGCATTTT
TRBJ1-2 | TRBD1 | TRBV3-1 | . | CASSKTDREGYTF | TGTGCCAGCAGCAAAACCGACAGGGAAGGCTACACCTTC
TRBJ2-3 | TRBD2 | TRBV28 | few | CASRPAGGIHTQYF | TGTGCCAGCCGTCCAGCGGGAGGTATTCATACGCAGTATTTT
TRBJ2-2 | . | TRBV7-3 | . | CASSPTGGVGELFF | TGTGCCAGCAGCCCAACGGGTGGGGTCGGGGAGCTGTTTTTT
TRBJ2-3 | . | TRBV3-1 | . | CASSQDHKGTDTQYF | TGTGCCAGCAGCCAAGATCATAAGGGCACAGATACGCAGTATTTT
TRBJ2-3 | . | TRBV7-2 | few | CASSQTATATDTQYF | TGTGCCAGCAGCCAGACTGCTACTGCCACAGATACGCAGTATTTT
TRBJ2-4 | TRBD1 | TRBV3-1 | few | CASSRTGGTKNIQYF | TGTGCCAGCAGCCGTACAGGGGGAACCAAAAACATTCAGTACTTC